The 20 T cell receptor beta chains reported below all come from one sample, sequenced in a study of technical replicates of blood from a few donors. Clones were read by immunoSEQ multiplex PCR, and TCRdb kept only the in-frame ones, dropping some. The sample has 65,000 to 90,000 clones, under 99% seen once. Source material: T cells isolated from PBMCs. The receptors shown here come from a human donor in good health.

This chain connects TRBV7-3 to TRBJ1-2; perhaps TRBD1 as D (6 bases). This CDR3 is built from 13 residues. Trimming removed 3 bases at V and 6 bases at J, with 11 bases between. The germline gives CDR1 SGHTA, CDR2 FQGTGA. The CDR3 nucleotides read TGTGCCAGCAGCTTTACACAGGGTGATGGCTACACCTTC. Amino acid sequence: CASSFTQGDGYTF.

The V and J genes are TRBV11-3 and TRBJ2-5; tentative D call: TRBD1 (6 bases). V was pared by 1 base and J by 1 base, with 13 bases between. This CDR3 has 16 amino acids. Germline-derived CDR1 and CDR2 are SGHNT and YENEEA. The CDR3: CASSLGQTGSQETQYF. The CDR3 bases are TGTGCCAGCAGCTTAGGGCAAACAGGGAGCCAAGAGACCCAGTACTTC.

The chain links TRBV11-2 to TRBJ2-1; maybe TRBD1 (6 bases). Per the germline V gene, CDR1 is SGHAT and CDR2 is FQNNGV. The V and J ends lost 3 bases and 5 bases respectively, with 8 bases between them. The length of the CDR3 is 13 residues. This chain's CDR3 is CASSLQGHNEQFF. The CDR3 bases are TGTGCCAGCAGCTTGCAGGGGCACAATGAGCAGTTCTTC. Supplemented by reference TRBV11-2 and TRBJ2-1, the full variable domain reads EAGVAQSPRYKIIEKRQSVAFWCNPISGHATLYWYQQILGQGPKLLIQFQNNGVVDDSQLPKDRFSAERLKGVDSTLKIQPAKLEDSAVYLCASSLQGHNEQFFGPGTRLTVL.

This sequence joins TRBV28 and TRBJ2-7, with 10 bases identical to TRBD1. Germline V CDR1 and CDR2: MDHEN, SYDVKM. J gave up 6 bases and V 5 bases, and 7 bases lay outside the gene matches. The CDR3 totals 14 residues. The CDR3: CASSTRGQGSEQYF. CDR3 coding DNA: TGTGCCAGCAGTACCCGGGGACAGGGGAGCGAGCAGTACTTC.

V is TRBV6-5 and J is TRBJ2-3; the match to TRBD2 covers 12 bases. Losses at the gene ends were 5 bases for V and 2 bases for J; bases not matched to a gene: 2. This CDR3 contains 15 residues. CDR1 and CDR2 (germline): MNHEY, SVGAGI. In nucleotides, the CDR3 is TGTGCCAGCAGTCTAGCGGGAGGGCACACAGATACGCAGTATTTT. Translated: CASSLAGGHTDTQYF.

The chain uses TRBV7-2 and TRBJ2-1; D is possibly TRBD2 (6 bases). The germline V gene encodes CDR1 SGHTA and CDR2 FQGNSA. The CDR3 runs 16 residues. Trimming left V 2 bases short and J 1 base short, with 12 bases between. The CDR3: CASSLQAGTSYNEQFF. In nucleotides, the CDR3 is TGTGCCAGCAGCTTACAAGCGGGTACGTCCTACAATGAGCAGTTCTTC.

The chain links TRBV5-4 to TRBJ1-1; possible D gene TRBD1, 6 bases. CDR1 is SGHNT, CDR2 YYREEE, per germline (reference sequence). Trimming pared 4 bases from V and 1 base from J, leaving 17 bases between. The CDR3 is made up of 16 amino acids. In DNA, the CDR3 is TGTGCCAGCAGCGCAGGACAGAAGGGGACGAACACTGAAGCTTTCTTT. It yields the protein CASSAGQKGTNTEAFF.

The table lists this clone with a count of one. The chain recombines TRBV5-1 with TRBJ2-7; perhaps TRBD2 as D (7 bases). The CDR3 extends over 16 amino acids. The germline V gene has CDR1 SGHRS and CDR2 YFSETQ. V was clipped by 4 bases and J by 3 bases, with 20 bases between them. The CDR3 spells CASSKAGAGLSYEQYF. The CDR3, as DNA: TGCGCCAGCAGCAAGGCGGGGGCGGGACTTAGCTACGAGCAGTACTTC.

The gene calls are TRBV10-3 and TRBJ2-2, with TRBD1 identical over 8 bases. The V gene's germline CDR1 is ENHRY and CDR2 SYGVKD. The CDR3 has 15 residues. V lost 4 bases to trimming and J lost 4 bases; unmatched junction nucleotides: 5. Here the CDR3 reads CAISVLTGGTGELFF. CDR3 DNA: TGTGCCATCAGTGTTTTAACAGGGGGCACCGGGGAGCTGTTTTTT.

The chain couples TRBV19 to TRBJ2-7, with D perhaps TRBD2 (6 bases). V lost 6 bases and J lost 7, with 22 bases in between. The germline V gene encodes CDR1 LNHDA and CDR2 SQIVND (reference sequence). CDR3 length: 15 residues. CDR3 DNA: TGTGCCAGTAGCCCTGTGGAGGGCCTCCTTTGGGAGCAGTACTTC. This codes for CASSPVEGLLWEQYF.

V usage is TRBV10-3 and J usage is TRBJ2-1; TRBD2 might be the D (5 bases). Germline loops: CDR1 ENHRY, CDR2 SYGVKD. CDR3 length equals 14 residues. Trimming removed 5 bases at V and 2 bases at J, with 10 bases between. The CDR3 loop reads CAISLTTPYNEQFF. The CDR3 DNA reads as TGTGCCATCAGTCTGACTACCCCCTACAATGAGCAGTTCTTC.

This clone was found once. The chain uses TRBV30 and TRBJ2-7; a possible D gene is TRBD1 (6 bases). CDR1 and CDR2 (germline): GTSNPN, SVGIG (reference sequence). V was cut by 2 bases and J by 6 bases, with 17 bases left in between. There are 14 residues in the CDR3. CDR3 in DNA: TGTGCCTGGAGTTTCGGAGGACAGTTCCTCGAGCAGTACTTC. Protein: CAWSFGGQFLEQYF.

V and J are TRBV6-1 and TRBJ1-1, with a weak D call TRBD1 (6 bases). In germline, CDR1 is MNHNS, CDR2 SASEGT. Trimming cost V 5 bases and J 4 bases, with 8 bases left between them. The CDR3 loop spans 12 amino acids. The DNA of the CDR3 is TGTGCCAGCAGTACAGGGTTCACTGAAGCTTTCTTT. It encodes CASSTGFTEAFF.

The V and J genes are TRBV27 and TRBJ2-1, with D perhaps matching TRBD2 (6 bases). The CDR3 sequence is 14 residues long. Germline V CDR1 and CDR2: MNHEY, SMNVEV (reference sequence). Trimming shortened V by 4 bases and J by 3 bases, and 10 bases separated the two germline ends. The CDR3 loop is CASSSKAGYNEQFF. The CDR3 DNA follows: TGTGCCAGCAGTTCCAAAGCGGGCTACAATGAGCAGTTCTTC.

The chain joins TRBV5-4 to TRBJ1-4, with D possibly matching TRBD1 (6 bases). The CDR3 extends over 15 amino acids. Germline V gene data show CDR1 as SGHNT and CDR2 as YYREEE (reference sequence). V was trimmed by 1 base and J by 5 bases, leaving 12 bases between them. Here the CDR3 DNA reads TGTGCCAGCAGCTTGATAGGGCAGGGGAATGAAAAACTGTTTTTT. Its protein is CASSLIGQGNEKLFF. The variable domain in full, with the rest retrieved from reference TRBV5-4 and TRBJ1-4, is ETGVTQSPTHLIKTRGQQVTLRCSSQSGHNTVSWYQQALGQGPQFIFQYYREEENGRGNFPPRFSGLQFPNYSSELNVNALELDDSALYLCASSLIGQGNEKLFFGSGTQLSVL.

This sequence joins TRBV2 and TRBJ2-3, with D hard to call. Germline V lookup: CDR1 SNHLY, CDR2 FYNNEI. V was shortened by 2 bases and J by 3 bases, with 6 bases between the two germline ends. The CDR3 spans 13 residues. For the CDR3, the DNA is TGTGCCAGCAGTGAACAGTTAACAGATACGCAGTATTTT. It encodes CASSEQLTDTQYF.

This chain connects TRBV10-3 to TRBJ1-1; D unresolved. From germline, CDR1 is ENHRY and CDR2 SYGVKD. V was shortened by 0 bases and J by 10 bases, with 15 bases between the two germline ends. The CDR3 extends over 14 amino acids. CDR3 in DNA: TGTGCCATCAGTGAGTCTGAGACTAGGCAAGGAGCTTTCTTT. This encodes CAISESETRQGAFF.

This clone was observed once. The genes are TRBV5-6 and TRBJ1-5, with a possible D match to TRBD1 (6 bases). This CDR3 region has 13 residues. Trimming removed 4 bases from V and 5 bases from J, with 10 bases in between. CDR1 and CDR2 from the germline V gene are SGHDT and YYEEEE. The CDR3 DNA reads as TGTGCCAGCAGCCTGCAGGGGTATCAGCCCCAGCATTTT. It codes for CASSLQGYQPQHF.

The rearrangement uses TRBV5-1 and TRBJ2-1; TRBD2 aligns across 9 bases. This CDR3 is 16 amino acids long. Germline V gives CDR1 SGHRS, CDR2 YFSETQ. V was pared by 4 bases and J by 7 bases, with 12 bases of the junction left unmatched. The CDR3 coding sequence is TGCGCCAGCAGCCATTCGTGGCGGGAGGGGTGGAATGAGCAGTTCTTC. Translation gives CASSHSWREGWNEQFF.

The chain recombines TRBV27 with TRBJ1-1; a possible D gene is TRBD1 (5 bases). V was cut by 7 bases and J by 1 base, with 16 bases left in between. The CDR3 totals 15 residues. From germline, CDR1 is MNHEY and CDR2 SMNVEV (reference sequence). The CDR3, as DNA: TGTGCCAGCATCCTACGGAATACAGGGAACACTGAAGCTTTCTTT. Protein: CASILRNTGNTEAFF.